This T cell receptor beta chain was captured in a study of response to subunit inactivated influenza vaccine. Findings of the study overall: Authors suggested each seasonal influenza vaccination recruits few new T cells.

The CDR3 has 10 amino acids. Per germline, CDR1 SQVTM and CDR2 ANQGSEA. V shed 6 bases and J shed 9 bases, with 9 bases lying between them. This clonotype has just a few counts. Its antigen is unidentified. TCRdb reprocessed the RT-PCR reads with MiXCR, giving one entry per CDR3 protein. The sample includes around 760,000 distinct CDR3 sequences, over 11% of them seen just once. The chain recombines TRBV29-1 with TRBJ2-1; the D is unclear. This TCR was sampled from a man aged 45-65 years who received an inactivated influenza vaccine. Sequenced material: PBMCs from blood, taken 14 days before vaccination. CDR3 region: CSVFNVEQFF. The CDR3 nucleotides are TGCAGCGTATTCAATGTTGAGCAGTTCTTC.